This T cell receptor beta chain was identified in a study of cytomegalovirus exposure and HLA in healthy donors. In the study overall: Among about 179 million T cells, an earlier analysis found 120 million or so unique TCR beta sequences. Genotyping of 398 donors showed that approximately 83% belonged to the Caucasian-associated ancestry cluster.

CDR3 size: 16 residues. With V trimmed by 5 bases and J by 4 bases, 5 bases remained unmatched. CDR1 MNHEY and CDR2 SMNVEV come from the germline V gene (reference sequence). Whole-study results and caveats: V- and J-gene trimming in TCR beta was tied to a missense DCLRE1C variant by an analysis performed later. Among the CMV-associated chains, three were confirmed in vitro as specific for CMV antigens.

The PCR ran on 60 Vbeta and 13 Jbeta primers. Libraries were prepared by immunoSEQ multiplex PCR; TCRdb keeps only in-frame clonotypes and omits some of them. The sample yields some 150,000 clones, 75% to 85% seen once. This clone was recorded only once. Its antigen is as yet unknown. The genes are TRBV27 and TRBJ2-3, with 14 bases that match TRBD2. The TCR sequence derives from a male donor in good health and CMV-seronegative. The sequenced material came from PBMCs. The CDR3 loop reads CASSPPTSGGADTQYF. CDR3 in DNA: TGTGCCAGCAGTCCCCCGACTAGCGGGGGGGCAGATACGCAGTATTTT.